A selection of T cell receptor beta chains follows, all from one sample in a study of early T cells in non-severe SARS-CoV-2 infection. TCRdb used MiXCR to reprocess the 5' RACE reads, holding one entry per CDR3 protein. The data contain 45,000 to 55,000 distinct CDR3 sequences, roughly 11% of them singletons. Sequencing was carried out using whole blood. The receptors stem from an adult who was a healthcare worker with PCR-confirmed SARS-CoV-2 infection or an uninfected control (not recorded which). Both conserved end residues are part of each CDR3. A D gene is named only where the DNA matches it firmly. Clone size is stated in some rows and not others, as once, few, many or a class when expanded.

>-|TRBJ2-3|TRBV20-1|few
CSPGSGAGTDTQYF
TGCAGTCCAGGGTCTGGGGCGGGCACAGATACGCAGTATTTT
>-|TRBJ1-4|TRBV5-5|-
CASSLNGGVSNEKLIF
TGTGCCAGCAGCTTGAACGGCGGGGTCTCGAACGAAAAACTGATTTTT
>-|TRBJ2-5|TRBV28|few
CASSQRGRGETQYF
TGTGCCAGCAGTCAAAGAGGGAGAGGAGAGACCCAGTACTTC
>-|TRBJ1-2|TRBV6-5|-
CASSYGDTANYGYTF
TGTGCCAGCAGTTACGGGGACACCGCTAACTATGGCTACACCTTC
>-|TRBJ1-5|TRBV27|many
CASSRQRGNQPQHF
TGTGCCAGCAGTCGCCAGAGAGGCAATCAGCCCCAGCATTTT
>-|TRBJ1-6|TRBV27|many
CASRLGGTYNSPLHF
TGTGCCAGCAGACTAGGGGGAACCTATAATTCACCCCTCCACTTT
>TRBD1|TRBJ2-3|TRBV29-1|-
CSVAGTGGTDTQYF
TGCAGCGTGGCCGGGACAGGGGGGACAGATACGCAGTATTTT
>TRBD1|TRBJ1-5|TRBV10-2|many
CASSETGGGQPQHF
TGCGCCAGCAGTGAAACAGGGGGCGGTCAGCCCCAGCATTTT
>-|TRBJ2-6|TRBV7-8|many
CASSSAGAGANVLTF
TGTGCCAGCAGCTCGGCGGGCGCTGGGGCCAACGTCCTGACTTTC
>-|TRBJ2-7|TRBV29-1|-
CSVRRQTSHEQYF
TGCAGCGTCCGTCGACAGACATCCCACGAGCAGTACTTC
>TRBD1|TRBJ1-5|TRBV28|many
CASSPGTGGSQPQHF
TGTGCCAGCAGCCCAGGGACAGGGGGCAGTCAGCCCCAGCATTTT
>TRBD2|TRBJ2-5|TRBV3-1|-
CASGPTSGPSGETQYF
TGTGCCAGCGGTCCCACTAGCGGTCCTTCAGGGGAGACCCAGTACTTC
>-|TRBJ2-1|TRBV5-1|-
CASSRGTATSGNEQFF
TGCGCCAGCAGCCGAGGGACGGCTACTTCGGGCAATGAGCAGTTCTTC
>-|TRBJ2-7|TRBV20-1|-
CSASGDKPYEQYF
TGCAGTGCTAGTGGGGACAAACCCTACGAGCAGTACTTC
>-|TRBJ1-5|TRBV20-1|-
CSASSGGHQPQHF
TGCAGTGCTAGCTCGGGGGGCCATCAGCCCCAGCATTTT
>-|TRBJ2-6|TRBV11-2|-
CASSLAGANVLTF
TGTGCCAGCAGCTTAGCTGGGGCCAACGTCCTGACTTTC
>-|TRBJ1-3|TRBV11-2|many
CASSLVVAGSGNTIYF
TGTGCCAGCAGCTTAGTTGTCGCAGGCTCTGGAAACACCATATATTTT
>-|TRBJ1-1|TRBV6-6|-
CASSYSELNTEAFF
TGTGCCAGCAGTTACTCGGAATTGAACACTGAAGCTTTCTTT
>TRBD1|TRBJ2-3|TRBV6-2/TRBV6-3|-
CASSYTGTGGTDTQYF
TGTGCCAGCAGTTACACGGGGACAGGGGGCACAGATACGCAGTATTTT
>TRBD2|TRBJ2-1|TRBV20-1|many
CSARGLPPSGSYNEQFF
TGCAGTGCTAGAGGTCTCCCCCCTAGCGGGAGCTACAATGAGCAGTTCTTC
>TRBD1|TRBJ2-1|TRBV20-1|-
CSASSIRVRYSPGQDNNEQFF
TGCAGTGCTAGCAGCATCCGGGTTCGATATTCGCCGGGACAGGATAACAATGAGCAGTTCTTC
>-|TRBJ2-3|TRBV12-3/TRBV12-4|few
CASSFRRDVADTQYF
TGTGCCAGCAGTTTTCGGCGGGATGTCGCAGATACGCAGTATTTT
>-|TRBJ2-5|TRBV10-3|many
CAISESRETQYF
TGTGCCATCAGTGAGTCTAGAGAGACCCAGTACTTC
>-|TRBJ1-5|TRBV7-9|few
CASSLQASNQPQHF
TGTGCCAGCAGCTTACAGGCTAGCAATCAGCCCCAGCATTTT
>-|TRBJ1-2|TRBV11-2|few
CASSLVGSYGYTF
TGTGCCAGCAGCTTAGTTGGCAGCTATGGCTACACCTTC
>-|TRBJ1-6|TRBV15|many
CATSSGLRSPLHF
TGTGCCACCAGCAGCGGACTTAGGTCACCCCTCCACTTT
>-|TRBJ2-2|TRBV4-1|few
CASSQAGNSGELFF
TGCGCCAGCAGCCAAGCAGGGAACTCCGGGGAGCTGTTTTTT
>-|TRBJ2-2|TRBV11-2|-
CASRKGYLRTRVTGELFF
TGTGCCAGCAGGAAAGGTTATTTGCGCACACGAGTCACCGGGGAGCTGTTTTTT